This is a list of T cell receptor beta chains from one sample in a study of blood T cell repertoires in COVID-19. Assay used: immunoSEQ multiplex PCR; TCRdb lists only in-frame clones, some missing. The sample includes 150,000 to 200,000 clones, roughly 80% of them seen just once. Sequenced sample: peripheral blood. Receptors originate from a woman aged 25 to 39 with acute or convalescent COVID-19. The CDR3 runs from the conserved cysteine through the conserved F or W. D genes are given only for firm matches. The listing skips clone size in some rows; elsewhere it reads once, few, many or a size class.

CDR3 protein,CDR3 DNA,D gene,J gene,clone size,V gene
CASSLDSYNSPLHF,TGTGCCAGCAGCTTAGACTCGTATAATTCACCCCTCCACTTT,NA,TRBJ1-6,NA,TRBV7-9
CASSTLAGDSFF,TGTGCCAGCTCTACCCTAGCGGGAGATTCGTTCTTC,TRBD2,TRBJ2-1,NA,TRBV28
CASSRSGTGNTEAFF,TGCGCCAGCAGCAGATCCGGGACAGGGAACACTGAAGCTTTCTTT,TRBD1,TRBJ1-1,NA,TRBV5-1
CASSYLRTRETQYF,TGTGCCAGCAGCTACTTGAGGACTAGAGAGACCCAGTACTTC,TRBD2,TRBJ2-5,NA,TRBV7-2
CASSIGRGSYEQYF,TGTGCCAGTAGTATAGGAAGAGGCTCCTACGAGCAGTACTTC,NA,TRBJ2-7,NA,TRBV19
CASSFSAYEQYF,TGTGCCAGCAGTTTCTCAGCCTACGAGCAGTACTTC,NA,TRBJ2-7,NA,TRBV28
CASSGQTGWANEKLFF,TGTGCCAGTAGCGGACAAACAGGGTGGGCTAATGAAAAACTGTTTTTT,NA,TRBJ1-4,NA,TRBV19
CASSYSGGAVYNEQFF,TGTGCCAGCAGTTACTCGGGCGGGGCGGTATACAATGAGCAGTTCTTC,NA,TRBJ2-1,NA,TRBV6-2/TRBV6-3
CASSFTQLAGYNEQFF,TGTGCCAGCAGTTTTACTCAACTAGCGGGGTACAATGAGCAGTTCTTC,TRBD2,TRBJ2-1,NA,TRBV27
CASSFASGSIYEQYF,TGTGCCAGCAGCTTCGCTAGCGGGAGTATCTACGAGCAGTACTTC,TRBD2,TRBJ2-7,few,TRBV11-2
CASSYSTSGELFF,TGTGCCAGCAGTTACTCCACGAGCGGGGAGCTGTTTTTT,NA,TRBJ2-2,NA,TRBV6-5
CAWSVRGFTDTQYF,TGTGCCTGGAGTGTGAGGGGGTTCACAGATACGCAGTATTTT,NA,TRBJ2-3,NA,TRBV30
CSAREGGSQYF,TGCAGTGCTAGAGAGGGGGGGTCCCAGTACTTC,TRBD2,TRBJ2-5,NA,TRBV20-1
CATRWGGAPTDTQYF,TGTGCCACGAGGTGGGGCGGAGCGCCCACAGATACGCAGTATTTT,NA,TRBJ2-3,NA,TRBV6-4
CASSSPSVYEQYF,TGTGCCAGCAGCAGTCCGAGTGTCTACGAGCAGTACTTC,NA,TRBJ2-7,NA,TRBV5-6
CASSSWTGGGTEAFF,TGTGCCAGCAGCTCCTGGACAGGGGGCGGAACTGAAGCTTTCTTT,TRBD1,TRBJ1-1,few,TRBV7-2
CASRKQGNNQPQHF,TGTGCCAGCAGAAAACAGGGGAACAATCAGCCCCAGCATTTT,TRBD1,TRBJ1-5,NA,TRBV6-5
CATSKGMNTEAFF,TGTGCCACCAGCAAGGGGATGAACACTGAAGCTTTCTTT,NA,TRBJ1-1,NA,TRBV15
CASSLSGTGWSTEAFF,TGTGCCAGCAGCTTGTCAGGGACAGGATGGTCCACTGAAGCTTTCTTT,TRBD1,TRBJ1-1,NA,TRBV5-6
CASGLGLGAGYTEAFF,TGTGCTAGTGGTTTAGGTCTGGGGGCCGGATACACTGAAGCTTTCTTT,NA,TRBJ1-1,NA,TRBV12-5
CASSFAGAGGYEQYF,TGTGCCAGCAGCTTTGCCGGGGCAGGGGGTTACGAGCAGTACTTC,TRBD1,TRBJ2-7,NA,TRBV5-6
CASSMDAHSYEQYF,TGCGCCAGCAGCATGGACGCACACTCCTACGAGCAGTACTTC,NA,TRBJ2-7,NA,TRBV5-1
CASSVRTGGSITDTQYF,TGTGCCAGCAGTGTCCGCACAGGGGGGAGCATCACAGATACGCAGTATTTT,TRBD1,TRBJ2-3,NA,TRBV6-1
CASSPGGAGYGYTF,TGTGCCAGTAGTCCAGGGGGCGCGGGCTATGGCTACACCTTC,TRBD1,TRBJ1-2,NA,TRBV19
CASSLSPVLNTEAFF,TGTGCCAGCAGCTTAAGTCCGGTTCTGAACACTGAAGCTTTCTTT,NA,TRBJ1-1,few,TRBV5-5
CASSLGQGSMNTEAFF,TGTGCCAGCAGCCTCGGACAGGGAAGTATGAACACTGAAGCTTTCTTT,TRBD1,TRBJ1-1,NA,TRBV3-1/TRBV3-2
CASSLNRALRDEQFF,TGTGCTAGCAGCTTAAACAGGGCCCTTCGGGATGAGCAGTTCTTC,NA,TRBJ2-1,NA,TRBV7-7
CASSISGIDTEAFF,TGTGCCAGTAGTATTTCAGGGATTGACACTGAAGCTTTCTTT,NA,TRBJ1-1,NA,TRBV19
CASGSRGGTEAFF,TGTGCCAGCGGAAGCAGGGGAGGGACTGAAGCTTTCTTT,NA,TRBJ1-1,once,TRBV9
CASSQNRLATYEQYF,TGTGCCAGCAGCCAGAACCGACTAGCGACCTACGAGCAGTACTTC,TRBD2,TRBJ2-7,NA,TRBV3-1/TRBV3-2
CASSSPGTGEETQYF,TGTGCCAGCAGTTCTCCGGGGACAGGGGAAGAGACCCAGTACTTC,TRBD1,TRBJ2-5,few,TRBV5-4
CASSQTGWRSYGYTF,TGTGCCAGCAGTCAAACAGGCTGGCGTTCCTATGGCTACACCTTC,NA,TRBJ1-2,NA,TRBV7-9